This T cell receptor beta chain was recorded in a study of blood T cell repertoires in COVID-19 (dated by TCRdb to about 2020). For context, the study as a whole: Samples from collaborators originated in the United States, Italy and Spain and spanned both the acute and convalescent phases of COVID-19. The prospective study material was composed of cDNA or gDNA derived from T cells, B-cell-depleted T cells, or PBMCs. Deeply sampled blood TCRbeta repertoires from subjects exposed to, actively infected with, or recovered from COVID-19 were included in the dataset. The repertoires were made available in a free public database intended to serve as a resource for research on the immune response to SARS-CoV-2. The samples were drawn from two sources: the first 160 participants of the ongoing ImmuneRACE study, and 1,000 to 1,500 subjects contributed by 6 global collaborators. Nearly every sample came with metadata listing a de-identified subject ID, COVID-19 status, age in years and sex. Where available, HLA class I and class II types were obtained from metadata supplied by the sample provider rather than from assay-based typing.

Concerning this clone: This clone's antigen is unknown. The sample holds no much larger clone one base away, and base qualities are not on file.

TCRbeta CDR3 regions were amplified from genomic DNA by means of the immunoSEQ Assay, a bias-controlled multiplex PCR. The published analysis was carried out like this. The number of nucleated cells in each sample was estimated from the amplification of reference gene primers within the assay. Sequence reads were collapsed and filtered to measure the absolute abundance of every unique TCRbeta CDR3 rearrangement. Productive Simpson clonality was computed per sample as the square root of Simpson's diversity index over productive rearrangements. The clones in this table, taken by TCRdb from immuneACCESS, are in-frame only. Not every clone is retained; where verified, under half of the shortfall comes from an unresolved V gene, and the cause of the rest is unknown. That table gives V, J and clone size, and the DNA gave D and trimming. The sample table holds a few hundred thousand clones, of which about 87% were seen once. Clones ranked in the top ten supply about 7.6% of the sample.

Whole blood was collected in K2EDTA tubes by collaborating institutions according to the institutions' own protocols. For TCRbeta analysis, collaborators shipped samples as frozen whole blood, isolated PBMCs, or DNA extracted from either of those sample types. Broad study findings and their caveats: The amount of clinical and demographic metadata varied by source and participant and was provided uncurated.

Clipping removes 4 bases from V and 5 bases from J, with 15 as the unmatched junction base count. Including the terminal cysteine and phenylalanine, the CDR3 comprises 17 residues. Only the CDR3 DNA stays, 51 bases, in frame from base 1. According to the germline V gene, CDR1 reads SNHLY and CDR2 reads FYNNEI. Sequencing was performed on peripheral blood. The sequence links TRBV2 to TRBJ1-1, with 8 central nucleotides matching TRBD1. This receptor was obtained from a woman between 65 and 79 years old with active or convalescent COVID-19. The CDR3 region reads CASSGPRQGIFFTEAFF. The nucleotides read TGTGCCAGCAGTGGCCCCAGACAGGGGATATTTTTTACTGAAGCTTTCTTT.